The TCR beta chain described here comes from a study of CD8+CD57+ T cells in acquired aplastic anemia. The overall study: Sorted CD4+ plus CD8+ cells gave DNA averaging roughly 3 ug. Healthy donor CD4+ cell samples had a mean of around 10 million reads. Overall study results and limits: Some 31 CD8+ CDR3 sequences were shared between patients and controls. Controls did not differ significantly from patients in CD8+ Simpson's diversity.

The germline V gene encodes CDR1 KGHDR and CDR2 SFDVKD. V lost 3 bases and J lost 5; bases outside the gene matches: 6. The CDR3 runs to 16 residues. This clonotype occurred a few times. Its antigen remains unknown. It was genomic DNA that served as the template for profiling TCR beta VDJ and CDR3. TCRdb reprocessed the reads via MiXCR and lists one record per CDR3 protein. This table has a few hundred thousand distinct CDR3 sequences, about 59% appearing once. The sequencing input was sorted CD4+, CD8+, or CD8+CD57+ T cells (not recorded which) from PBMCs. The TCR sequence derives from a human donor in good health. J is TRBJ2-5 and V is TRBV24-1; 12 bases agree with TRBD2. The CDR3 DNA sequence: TGTGCCACCAGTGATACTACTAGCGGGAGGACGGAGACCCAGTACTTC. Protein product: CATSDTTSGRTETQYF.